This passage covers 5 T cell receptor beta chains from one sample sequenced in a study of blood T cell repertoires in COVID-19. Measured with immunoSEQ multiplex PCR; TCRdb has only the in-frame clones, and not every one. The table shows about 51,000 clones, with roughly 86% occurring only once. The specimen sequenced was peripheral blood. Receptors originate from a man older than 75 with active COVID-19.

This clone occurred a few times. A junction end diverges from the germline sequence, so it may reflect a read error. The rearrangement uses TRBV19 and TRBJ2-7; 9 positions agree with TRBD2. Per germline, CDR1 LNHDA and CDR2 SQIVND (reference sequence). The CDR3 extends over 14 amino acids. CDR3 sequence: CASSIAGEISEQYF. The CDR3 DNA sequence: TGTGCCAGTAGCATAGCGGGAGAGATCTCCGAGCAGTACTTC.

J is TRBJ2-3 and V is TRBV11-2; 7 bases fit TRBD2. This CDR3 region has 16 residues. CDR1 is SGHAT and CDR2 is FQNNGV in the germline V gene. After removal of 1 base from V and 0 bases from J, the junction contained 4 bases not matched to a gene. CDR3: CASSLGSRGSTDTQYF. The DNA of the CDR3 is TGTGCCAGCAGCTTAGGCTCGCGGGGGAGCACAGATACGCAGTATTTT.

The chain recombines TRBV19 with TRBJ1-1; tentative D call: TRBD1 (6 bases). The V gene lost 10 bases and the J gene lost 4 bases, with 13 bases spanning the gap. Per germline, CDR1 LNHDA and CDR2 SQIVND (reference sequence). The CDR3 has 12 residues. The CDR3 loop is CATGTGLTEAFF. The CDR3 DNA reads TGTGCCACCGGAACAGGGCTCACTGAAGCTTTCTTT.

The rearrangement links TRBV27 to TRBJ2-7; 11 bases fit TRBD2. V was pared by 5 bases and J by 5 bases, with 5 bases of the junction left unmatched. The CDR3 totals 14 residues. Germline CDR1 MNHEY, CDR2 SMNVEV (reference sequence). This CDR3 is CASSTGLAVDEQYF. The CDR3 DNA reads as TGTGCCAGCAGTACGGGACTAGCGGTCGACGAGCAGTACTTC.

V gene TRBV9 combines with J gene TRBJ2-1; 10 bases fit TRBD2. Germline values: CDR1 SGDLS, CDR2 YYNGEE. CDR3 length: 15 residues. V trimming: 3 bases; J trimming: 10 bases; junction bases outside the gene matches: 10. CDR3 loop: CASSASGRGGEEQFF. The CDR3 coding sequence is TGTGCCAGCAGCGCGAGCGGGAGGGGGGGCGAGGAGCAGTTCTTC. Variable domain in full (rest from reference TRBV9 and TRBJ2-1): DSGVTQTPKHLITATGQRVTLRCSPRSGDLSVYWYQQSLDQGLQFLIQYYNGEERAKGNILERFSAQQFPDLHSELNLSSLELGDSALYFCASSASGRGGEEQFFGPGTRLTVL.